This T cell receptor (beta chain) was identified in a study of shared clonotypes between healthy human individuals. The table came from immunoSEQ multiplex PCR; TCRdb's copy has only in-frame clones and leaves some out. The sample gives about 2.1 million clones, 85% to 95% of which show up once; 1.7% is in the top ten. Selected positively for CCR7 and CD45RO-negative, naive CD8 cells excluded terminally differentiated effector memory CD45RA+ cells. The CDR3 sequence is 12 residues long. Germline CDR1 reads MNHNS; CDR2 reads SASEGT. Trimming removed 4 bases at V and 3 bases at J, with 7 bases between.

V is TRBV6-1 and J is TRBJ2-7; D is possibly TRBD2 (5 bases). The TCR comes from a man between 18 and 29 years old in good health. Some clones in this sample may be carry-over from other donors' samples. The sample taken for sequencing was naive CD8+ T cells from PBMCs. CDR3 sequence: CASSVGDYEQYF. As DNA, the CDR3 is TGTGCCAGCAGTGTCGGGGACTACGAGCAGTACTTC.